The 9 T cell receptor beta chains below all came from one sample that was sequenced in a study of T cell changes during pregnancy in multiple sclerosis. Assay used: immunoSEQ multiplex PCR; TCRdb lists only in-frame clones, some missing. The data contain over 50,000 clones, about nine tenths of them seen just once; the ten biggest clones take up more than 0.3%. The source was CD4+ T cells from peripheral blood mononuclear cells, collected in the third trimester of pregnancy. The source is a female donor with multiple sclerosis, enrolled in a pregnancy study.

A few counts support this clone. This rearrangement joins TRBV30 to TRBJ1-5; 7 bases line up with TRBD1. The CDR3 loop spans 13 amino acids. Germline V gene sequence: CDR1 GTSNPN, CDR2 SVGIG (reference sequence). Trimming removed 3 bases from V and 5 bases from J; junction bases left unmatched: 4. The CDR3 protein is CAWSGTADQPQHF. The CDR3 bases are TGTGCCTGGAGCGGGACAGCCGATCAGCCCCAGCATTTT.

The chain is built from TRBV6-1 and TRBJ2-5; no clear D gene. CDR1 MNHNS and CDR2 SASEGT come from the germline V gene. V was trimmed by 8 bases and J by 0 bases, leaving 7 bases between them. The CDR3 spans 12 residues. The DNA of the CDR3 is TGTGCCAGCTGGGCCGACCAAGAGACCCAGTACTTC. Protein product: CASWADQETQYF.

V gene TRBV2 combines with J gene TRBJ1-6, with no clear D. Per the germline V gene, CDR1 is SNHLY and CDR2 is FYNNEI. The germline V and J ends were trimmed by 6 bases and 7 bases, with 10 bases remaining between them. The CDR3 contains 13 residues. The CDR3 sequence is CASRAGSNSPLHF. CDR3 sequence (DNA): TGTGCCAGCAGGGCGGGATCGAATTCACCCCTCCACTTT.

V usage is TRBV6-1 and J usage is TRBJ2-6, with 7 bases lining up with TRBD1. With 8 bases clipped from V and 0 bases from J, the junction kept 4 bases outside the gene matches. CDR1 is MNHNS, CDR2 SASEGT, per germline. This CDR3 has 15 amino acids. CDR3 nucleotide sequence: TGTGCCAGCTTCGGGGACAGCTCTGGGGCCAACGTCCTGACTTTC. Its protein product is CASFGDSSGANVLTF.

The V gene is TRBV2, the J gene TRBJ2-7; D may be TRBD1 (5 bases). In germline, CDR1 is SNHLY, CDR2 FYNNEI. CDR3 length equals 12 residues. Deletions cut 8 bases from V and 8 bases from J, with 16 bases between. CDR3 in DNA: TGTGCCAGCCTAGAATCAGGGCGCCAGCAGTACTTC. Its protein product is CASLESGRQQYF.

The DNA for the CDR3 is TGTGCCAGCAGTGGTTGGCGGGAGTTCTGGAGCACAGATACGCAGTATTTT. Translation: CASSGWREFWSTDTQYF. The chain combines TRBV7-8 with TRBJ2-3; 7 nucleotides match TRBD2. The germline V gene encodes CDR1 SGHVS and CDR2 FQNEAQ. This CDR3 comprises 17 residues. The trim removed 6 bases at V and 0 bases at J, leaving 12 bases unmatched.

The chain links TRBV14 to TRBJ1-1, with 7 bases lining up with TRBD1. This CDR3 spans 16 amino acids. Germline V gene data show CDR1 as SGHDN and CDR2 as FVKESK. The J segment lost 6 bases and the V segment lost 0 bases, leaving 10 bases of the junction unmatched. The CDR3 DNA reads TGTGCCAGCAGCCAAGATTACGGGCAGGGGGTTGCTGAAGCTTTCTTT. Encoded protein: CASSQDYGQGVAEAFF.

This rearrangement joins TRBV19 to TRBJ2-1, with D perhaps TRBD2 (6 bases). Germline V gene lookup returns CDR1 LNHDA and CDR2 SQIVND (reference sequence). The CDR3 runs 15 residues. Trimming shortened V by 5 bases and J by 0 bases, and 11 bases separated the two germline ends. DNA for the CDR3: TGTGCCAGTAGTTCCCTAGCGAACTCCTACAATGAGCAGTTCTTC. Protein product: CASSSLANSYNEQFF.

V usage is TRBV7-9 and J usage is TRBJ1-5; D remains unclear. Trimming cost V 5 bases and J 6 bases, with 20 bases left between them. Germline V gives CDR1 SEHNR, CDR2 FQNEAQ (reference sequence). This CDR3 has 16 residues. The DNA for the CDR3 is TGTGCCAGCAGCCGCGCGGAAGTAGAGAACCTTCAGCCCCAGCATTTT. Its protein product is CASSRAEVENLQPQHF.